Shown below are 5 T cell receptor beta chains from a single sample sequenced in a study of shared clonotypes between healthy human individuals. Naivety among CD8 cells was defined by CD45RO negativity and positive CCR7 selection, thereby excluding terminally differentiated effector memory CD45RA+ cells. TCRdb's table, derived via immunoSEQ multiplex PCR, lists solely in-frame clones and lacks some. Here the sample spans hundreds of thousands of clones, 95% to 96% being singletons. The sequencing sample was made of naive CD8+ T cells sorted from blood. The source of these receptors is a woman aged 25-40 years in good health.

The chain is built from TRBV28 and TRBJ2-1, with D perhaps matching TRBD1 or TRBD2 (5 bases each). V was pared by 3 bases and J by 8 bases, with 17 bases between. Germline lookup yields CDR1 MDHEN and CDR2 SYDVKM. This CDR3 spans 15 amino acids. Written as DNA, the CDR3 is TGTGCCAGCAGTTTCCCCACCGAGGGGATCTATGAGCAGTTCTTC. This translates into CASSFPTEGIYEQFF.

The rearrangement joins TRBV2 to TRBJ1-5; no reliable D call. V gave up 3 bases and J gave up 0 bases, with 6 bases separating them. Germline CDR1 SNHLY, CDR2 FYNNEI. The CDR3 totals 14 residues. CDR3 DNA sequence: TGTGCCAGCAGTGACGGCTATAGCAATCAGCCCCAGCATTTT. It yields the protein CASSDGYSNQPQHF. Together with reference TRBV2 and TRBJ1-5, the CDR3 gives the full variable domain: EPEVTQTPSHQVTQMGQEVILRCVPISNHLYFYWYRQILGQKVEFLVSFYNNEISEKSEIFDDQFSVERPDGSNFTLKIRSTKLEDSAMYFCASSDGYSNQPQHFGDGTRLSIL.

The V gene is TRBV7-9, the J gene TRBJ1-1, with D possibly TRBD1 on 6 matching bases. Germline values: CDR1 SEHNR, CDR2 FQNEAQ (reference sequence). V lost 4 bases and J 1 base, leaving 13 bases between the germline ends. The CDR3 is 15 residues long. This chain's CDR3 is CASSSSGGENTEAFF. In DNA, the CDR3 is TGTGCCAGCAGCTCCTCGGGGGGCGAGAACACTGAAGCTTTCTTT.

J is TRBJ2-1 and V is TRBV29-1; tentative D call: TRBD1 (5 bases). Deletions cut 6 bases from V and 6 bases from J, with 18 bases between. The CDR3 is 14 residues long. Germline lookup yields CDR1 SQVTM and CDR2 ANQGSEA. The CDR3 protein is CSVMLQGLSNEQFF. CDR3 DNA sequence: TGCAGCGTGATGCTTCAGGGATTGAGCAATGAGCAGTTCTTC.

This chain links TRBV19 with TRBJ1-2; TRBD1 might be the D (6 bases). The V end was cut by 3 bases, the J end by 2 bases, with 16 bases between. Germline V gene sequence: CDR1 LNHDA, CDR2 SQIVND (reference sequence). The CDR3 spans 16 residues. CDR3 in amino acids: CASSIWQGISNYGYTF. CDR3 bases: TGTGCCAGTAGTATCTGGCAGGGGATTAGCAACTATGGCTACACCTTC.